The 17 T cell receptor beta chains below were found in one sample sequenced in a study of Ad26.COV2.S vaccination and SARS-CoV-2 variants. The treatment here: about 20 received Ad26.COV2.S at low or high dose, single or two shots; about 5 received placebo; per-sample allocation not given. Sampling was done on day 63 after the first vaccine or placebo injection. The table came from immunoSEQ multiplex PCR; TCRdb's copy has only in-frame clones and leaves some out. The sample includes about 480,000 clones, around 88% seen only once; the top ten take 10% to 15%. The sample consisted of peripheral blood, taken in a trial of Ad26.COV2.S vaccine versus placebo. The receptor source for this set is a person between 18 and 65 years old who received the Ad26.COV2.S COVID-19 vaccine or a placebo.

The chain joins TRBV5-1 to TRBJ2-5; TRBD1 aligns across 12 bases. Trimming removed 4 bases from V and 5 bases from J; junction bases left unmatched: 9. The germline V gene encodes CDR1 SGHRS and CDR2 YFSETQ. The CDR3 sequence is 16 residues long. Here the CDR3 DNA reads TGCGCCAGCAGCACCCGGGACAGGGGGCTTTGGGAGACCCAGTACTTC. It codes for CASSTRDRGLWETQYF. Full variable domain (outside the CDR3, taken from reference TRBV5-1 and TRBJ2-5): KAGVTQTPRYLIKTRGQQVTLSCSPISGHRSVSWYQQTPGQGLQFLFEYFSETQRNKGNFPGRFSGRQFSNSRSEMNVSTLELGDSALYLCASSTRDRGLWETQYFGPGTRLLVL.

V usage is TRBV6-2 or TRBV6-3 and J usage is TRBJ2-3; D ambiguous. CDR3 size: 13 residues. V dropped 0 bases and J dropped 2 bases, with 3 bases sitting between them. CDR1 and CDR2 from the germline V gene are MNHEY and SVGEGT. This CDR3 is CASSYSFTDTQYF. As DNA, the CDR3 is TGTGCCAGCAGTTACTCCTTCACAGATACGCAGTATTTT.

This chain connects TRBV5-1 to TRBJ2-2, with 9 bases lining up with TRBD1. This CDR3 has 15 residues. J gave up 3 bases and V 6 bases, and 6 bases lay outside the gene matches. Germline CDR1 is SGHRS and CDR2 is YFSETQ. The CDR3 region has the DNA TGCGCCAGCATTCTTGGGGACAGGGACACCGGGGAGCTGTTTTTT. It translates to CASILGDRDTGELFF.

For this clone: Additional DNA sequences in this sample encode the identical CDR3. The rearrangement links TRBV11-1 to TRBJ1-1; a possible D gene is TRBD1 (5 bases). V lost 3 bases, J lost 4 bases, and 9 bases lay in between. CDR3 length: 13 residues. Germline CDR1 is SGHAT and CDR2 is FQDESV (reference sequence). The CDR3 nucleotides read TGTGCCAGCAGCTTGGGGGGGGTCACTGAAGCTTTCTTT. This translates into CASSLGGVTEAFF. Full variable domain (rest looked up from reference TRBV11-1 and TRBJ1-1): EAEVAQSPRYKITEKSQAVAFWCDPISGHATLYWYRQILGQGPELLVQFQDESVVDDSQLPKDRFSAERLKGVDSTLKIQPAELGDSAMYLCASSLGGVTEAFFGQGTRLTVV.

This chain uses TRBV5-1 with TRBJ2-1; 7 positions agree with TRBD2. Germline V gene sequence: CDR1 SGHRS, CDR2 YFSETQ. CDR3 length equals 15 residues. Unmatched junction bases numbered 4, after V lost 2 bases and J lost 2 bases. The CDR3 DNA is TGCGCCAGCAGCTTCGCTAGCGGTGCCTACAATGAGCAGTTCTTC. It translates to CASSFASGAYNEQFF. Supplemented by reference TRBV5-1 and TRBJ2-1, the full variable domain reads KAGVTQTPRYLIKTRGQQVTLSCSPISGHRSVSWYQQTPGQGLQFLFEYFSETQRNKGNFPGRFSGRQFSNSRSEMNVSTLELGDSALYLCASSFASGAYNEQFFGPGTRLTVL.

V and J are TRBV7-3 and TRBJ2-4; TRBD1 might be the D (6 bases). The germline CDR1 and CDR2 sequences are SGHTA and FQGTGA. Trimming cost V 1 base and J 1 base, with 11 bases left between them. CDR3 length: 16 residues. The CDR3 bases are TGTGCCAGCAGCTTAAGATCAGGGGTGGCCAAAAACATTCAGTACTTC. Translating gives CASSLRSGVAKNIQYF.

The V call is TRBV23-1, the J call TRBJ2-1, with D possibly TRBD1 on 6 matching bases. TRBV23-1 is labeled an ORF, and its function is uncertain. This CDR3 comprises 14 residues. V lost 2 bases and J lost 5, with 10 bases in between. This CDR3 is CASSQPGQNNEQFF. The DNA for the CDR3 is TGCGCCAGCAGTCAACCCGGACAGAACAATGAGCAGTTCTTC.

The chain recombines TRBV5-1 with TRBJ2-7; D gene ambiguous. The CDR3 has 14 amino acids. V lost 4 bases to trimming and J lost 7 bases, with 18 bases between them. Germline-derived CDR1 and CDR2 are SGHRS and YFSETQ. The CDR3 coding sequence is TGCGCCAGCAGCCTGGACGGAAACCTCGGGGAGCAGTACTTC. Its protein product is CASSLDGNLGEQYF.

This clone was counted once. This sequence joins TRBV30 and TRBJ1-1; D is undetermined. The CDR3 runs to 12 residues. V dropped 0 bases and J dropped 4 bases, with 6 bases sitting between them. Germline V gives CDR1 GTSNPN, CDR2 SVGIG (reference sequence). CDR3 DNA: TGTGCCTGGAGTGTGCGAGGCACTGAAGCTTTCTTT. This translates into CAWSVRGTEAFF.

J is TRBJ1-6 and V is TRBV27, with D possibly being TRBD1 (5 bases). This CDR3 region has 17 residues. Germline CDR1 and CDR2: MNHEY and SMNVEV (reference sequence). Trimming took 1 base from V and 0 from J, leaving 10 bases between them. CDR3: CASSLFGTGSYNSPLHF. For the CDR3, the DNA is TGTGCCAGCAGTTTATTTGGGACGGGCTCCTATAATTCACCCCTCCACTTT.

The chain links TRBV15 to TRBJ1-4; no definite D call. CDR1 is LNHNV, CDR2 YYDKDF, per germline (reference sequence). There are 12 residues in the CDR3. Deletions cut 7 bases from V and 8 bases from J, with 11 bases between. This chain's CDR3 is CATTQRGEKLFF. For the CDR3, the DNA is TGTGCCACCACCCAAAGAGGGGAAAAACTGTTTTTT. The full variable domain, completed using reference TRBV15 and TRBJ1-4, is DAMVIQNPRYQVTQFGKPVTLSCSQTLNHNVMYWYQQKSSQAPKLLFHYYDKDFNNEADTPDNFQSRRPNTSFCFLDIRSPGLGDTAMYLCATTQRGEKLFFGSGTQLSVL.

This clone was found a few times. The chain combines TRBV6-5 with TRBJ1-1; 9 bases map to TRBD1. Germline CDR1 is MNHEY and CDR2 is SVGAGI. The CDR3 covers 13 residues. With V trimmed by 2 bases and J by 9 bases, 4 bases remained unmatched. The CDR3 DNA follows: TGTGCCAGCAGTTACCCCGGGACAGGGCAAGCTTTCTTT. It encodes CASSYPGTGQAFF.

The chain employs TRBV6-5 and TRBJ1-2; D is possibly TRBD1 (5 bases). The CDR3 has 15 residues. Per the germline V gene, CDR1 is MNHEY and CDR2 is SVGAGI. The V end lost 8 bases, the J end lost 0 bases, and 16 bases lay between the germline ends. Written as DNA, the CDR3 is TGTGCCAGCCGAAACCGGGACGCCGCTAACTATGGCTACACCTTC. Its translation: CASRNRDAANYGYTF.

For this clone: Other DNA sequences in the same sample also yield this CDR3. The chain has TRBV5-1 and TRBJ2-5; 8 nucleotides line up with TRBD1. Trimming took 4 bases from V and 1 from J; bases not matched to a gene: 3. The CDR3 contains 14 residues. Germline lookup yields CDR1 SGHRS and CDR2 YFSETQ. The CDR3 sequence is CASSLGQGQETQYF. CDR3 bases: TGCGCCAGCAGCCTAGGACAGGGCCAAGAGACCCAGTACTTC.

This clone was observed a handful of times. V usage is TRBV19 and J usage is TRBJ2-2, with no clear D. Germline V gene sequence: CDR1 LNHDA, CDR2 SQIVND (reference sequence). V lost 6 bases to trimming and J lost 5 bases, with 7 bases between them. This CDR3 spans 12 amino acids. The CDR3 reads CASSASTGELFF. The CDR3 nucleotides read TGTGCCAGTAGCGCTTCAACCGGGGAGCTGTTTTTT.

V and J are TRBV18 and TRBJ1-2, with a tentative D call TRBD1 (6 bases). The V gene's germline CDR1 is KGHSH and CDR2 LQKENI. The CDR3 extends over 15 amino acids. V shed 4 bases and J shed 2 bases, with 14 bases lying between them. The CDR3 spells CASSQKTGLNYGYTF. The CDR3 nucleotides read TGTGCCAGCTCACAGAAAACAGGGTTAAACTATGGCTACACCTTC.

The V and J genes are TRBV3-1 (or the pseudogene TRBV3-2) and TRBJ2-2, with D possibly being TRBD2 (6 bases). The CDR3 has 15 residues. The germline V gene encodes CDR1 LGHDT and CDR2 YNNKEL (reference sequence). V shed 4 bases and J shed 1 base, with 10 bases lying between them. CDR3 nucleotide sequence: TGTGCCAGCAGCCTTGGGGACTGGAACACCGGGGAGCTGTTTTTT. Translated, it gives CASSLGDWNTGELFF.